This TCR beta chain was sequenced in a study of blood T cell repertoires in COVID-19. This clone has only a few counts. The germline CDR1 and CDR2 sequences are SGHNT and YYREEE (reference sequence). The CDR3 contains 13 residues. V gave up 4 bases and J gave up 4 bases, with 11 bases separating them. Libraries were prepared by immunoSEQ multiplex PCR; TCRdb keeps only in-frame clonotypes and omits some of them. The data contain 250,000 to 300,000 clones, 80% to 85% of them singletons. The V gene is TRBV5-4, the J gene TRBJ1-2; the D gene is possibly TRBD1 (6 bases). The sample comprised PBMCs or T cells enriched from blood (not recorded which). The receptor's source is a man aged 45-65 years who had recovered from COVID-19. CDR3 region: CASSPDSFYGYTF. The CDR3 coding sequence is TGTGCCAGCAGCCCGGACAGCTTCTATGGCTACACCTTC.